The clone carrying this TCR beta chain was detected ten times or more. Its antigen is unknown. The CDR3 is 15 residues long. The germline V gene has CDR1 SGHRS and CDR2 YFSETQ. The ends were cut back, 0 bases at V and 4 bases at J, with 13 bases in the middle. The data were taken from a study of molecular identifiers for immune sequencing clone quantification. With 10%, 30% or 50% of RNA, about 20,000 to 1,100,000 naive CD8 T cells were sequenced. Sorting captured naive CD8 T cells as CD8+CD4-CCR7+CD45RA+. Study outcomes and limitations: Reportedly, one cell's Jurkat TCR RNA was detected within 1,200,000 naive CD8 cells.

Library preparation followed earlier protocols using designated TCR primers. Using its own MiXCR run on the PCR reads, TCRdb lists one record per CDR3 protein. The sample includes 460,000 or so distinct CDR3 sequences, 20% to 25% of them seen just once. This chain links TRBV5-1 with TRBJ2-5; D tentatively fits TRBD1 or TRBD2 (6 bases each). The sequencing sample was made of naive CD8+ T cells from blood, with Jurkat cell RNA spiked in. Subset: FACS-sorted CD8+CD4-CCR7+CD45RA+ naive T cells. The sequence was collected from a human donor in good health. Some libraries in this study had Jurkat cell RNA spiked in. This CDR3 is CASSLEGGGLETQYF. The CDR3 coding sequence is TGCGCCAGCAGCTTGGAGGGGGGCGGATTAGAGACCCAGTACTTC. The full variable domain, with the rest looked up from reference TRBV5-1 and TRBJ2-5, is KAGVTQTPRYLIKTRGQQVTLSCSPISGHRSVSWYQQTPGQGLQFLFEYFSETQRNKGNFPGRFSGRQFSNSRSEMNVSTLELGDSALYLCASSLEGGGLETQYFGPGTRLLVL.